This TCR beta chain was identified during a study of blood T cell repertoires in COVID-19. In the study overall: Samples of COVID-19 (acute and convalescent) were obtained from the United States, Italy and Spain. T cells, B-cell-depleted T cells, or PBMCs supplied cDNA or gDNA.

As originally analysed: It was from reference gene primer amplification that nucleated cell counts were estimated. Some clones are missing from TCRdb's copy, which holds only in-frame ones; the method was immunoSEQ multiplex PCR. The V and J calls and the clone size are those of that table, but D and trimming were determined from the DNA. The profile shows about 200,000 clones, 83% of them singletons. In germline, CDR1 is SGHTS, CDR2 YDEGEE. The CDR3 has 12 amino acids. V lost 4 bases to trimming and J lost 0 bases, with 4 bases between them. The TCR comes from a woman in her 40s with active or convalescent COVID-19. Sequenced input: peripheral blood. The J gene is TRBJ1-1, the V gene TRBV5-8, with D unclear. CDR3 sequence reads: CASSPMNTEAFF. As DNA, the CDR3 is TGTGCCAGCAGCCCCATGAACACTGAAGCTTTCTTT.